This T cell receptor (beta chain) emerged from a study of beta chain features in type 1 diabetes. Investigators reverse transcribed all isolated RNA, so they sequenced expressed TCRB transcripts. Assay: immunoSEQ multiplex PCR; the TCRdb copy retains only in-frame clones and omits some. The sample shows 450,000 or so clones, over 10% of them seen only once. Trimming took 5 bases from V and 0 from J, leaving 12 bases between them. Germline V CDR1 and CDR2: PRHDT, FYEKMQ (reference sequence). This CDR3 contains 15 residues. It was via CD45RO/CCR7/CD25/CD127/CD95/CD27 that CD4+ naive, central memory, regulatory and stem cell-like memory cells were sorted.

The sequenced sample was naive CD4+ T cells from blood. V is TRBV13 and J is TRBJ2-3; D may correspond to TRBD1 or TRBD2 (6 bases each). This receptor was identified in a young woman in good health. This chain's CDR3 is CASSPTGGSTDTQYF. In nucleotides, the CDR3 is TGTGCCAGCAGCCCGACCGGGGGCAGCACAGATACGCAGTATTTT.